This section outlines one T cell receptor (beta chain) sequence together with its context. Its specificity is unknown. Each PCR replicate from the sorted subsets contained 150 to 250 ng DNA, which is some 30,000 T cell genomes. The protocol was immunoSEQ multiplex PCR, while the TCRdb copy is restricted to in-frame clones and leaves out a portion. The sample lists approximately 2,000,000 clones, about nine tenths seen once, with approximately 0.4% in the top ten. The data were obtained in a study of shared clonotypes between healthy human individuals. Overall study findings and caveats: Estimated richness values were generally larger in naive subsets than in memory subsets. Relative to their counterparts shared across all four donors, non-shared clonotypes exhibited diminished generation probabilities. Blood alone was sampled, and tissue repertoires likely differ.

V was clipped by 4 bases and J by 9 bases; unmatched bases: 16. The CDR3 length is 17 residues. Per the germline V gene, CDR1 is MDHEN and CDR2 is SYDVKM. The chain recombines TRBV28 with TRBJ2-1; TRBD2 matches 9 bases. Sequencing input: naive CD4+ T cells from PBMCs. Subset defined: CD45RA+ positively selected. The source of this sequence is a man aged 18 to 30 in good health. Some clones in this sample may be carry-over from other donors' samples. The CDR3 here is CASSSLGREGLGSEQFF. CDR3 nucleotide sequence: TGTGCCAGCAGTTCTCTGGGGCGGGAGGGCCTTGGGAGTGAGCAGTTCTTC. The entire variable domain, with the rest obtained from reference TRBV28 and TRBJ2-1, is as follows: DVKVTQSSRYLVKRTGEKVFLECVQDMDHENMFWYRQDPGLGLRLIYFSYDVKMKEKGDIPEGYSVSREKKERFSLILESASTNQTSMYLCASSSLGREGLGSEQFFGPGTRLTVL.